Below are 3 T cell receptor beta chains sequenced from a single sample in a study of cytomegalovirus exposure and HLA in healthy donors. The primer mix had 60 Vbeta and 13 Jbeta primers. Assay: immunoSEQ multiplex PCR; the TCRdb copy retains only in-frame clones and omits some. This table holds around 170,000 clones, around four fifths found once. The sequencing sample was made of PBMCs. These receptors came from a woman aged 25-40 years in good health and CMV-seronegative.

There are a few counts of this clone. The CDR3 bases are TGTGCCAGCAGCGCCCTATCTACAGGGGATGGCGGCTACACCTTC. Translating gives CASSALSTGDGGYTF. The chain couples TRBV9 to TRBJ1-2, with 7 nucleotides matching TRBD1. Trimming cost V 3 bases and J 8 bases; bases outside gene matches: 13. The CDR3 sequence is 15 residues long. Germline loops: CDR1 SGDLS, CDR2 YYNGEE.

The J gene is TRBJ1-2, the V gene TRBV6-5; no definite D call. CDR3 size: 14 residues. V was cut by 10 bases and J by 5 bases, with 20 bases left in between. The germline V gene has CDR1 MNHEY and CDR2 SVGAGI. The CDR3 DNA sequence: TGTGCCACCTTCACGGCAGGCCAGCAGTATGGCTACACCTTC. Protein: CATFTAGQQYGYTF.

This chain links TRBV6-1 with TRBJ1-1, with D tentatively TRBD1 (6 bases). The germline gives CDR1 MNHNS, CDR2 SASEGT. Trimming left V 4 bases short and J 10 bases short, with 10 bases between. This CDR3 contains 11 residues. The CDR3 sequence is CASSGGQSAFF. The CDR3 region has the DNA TGTGCCAGCAGTGGAGGACAGTCAGCTTTCTTT.